A selection of T cell receptor beta chains follows, all from one sample in a study of blood T cell repertoires in COVID-19. Clones were read by immunoSEQ multiplex PCR, and TCRdb kept only the in-frame ones, dropping some. The table lists some 100,000 clones, almost 90% of them singletons. The sequencing input was peripheral blood. These receptors were collected from a man over 45 with COVID-19, enrolled during active disease. Each CDR3 is given with its conserved first and last residue. A D gene is named only where the DNA matches it firmly. Part of the rows lack a size; the others show once, few, many or a class for expanded clones.

TRBD1,-,TRBJ2-7,TRBV5-1,CASSRAGGRGYEQYF,TGCGCCAGCAGCCGGGCAGGGGGCAGGGGCTACGAGCAGTACTTC
-,-,TRBJ2-2,TRBV24-1,CATSGREKGRTQNTGELFF,TGTGCCACCAGTGGCCGAGAAAAGGGCAGGACTCAGAACACCGGGGAGCTGTTTTTT
-,-,TRBJ1-3,TRBV21-1,CASRTGAFSGNTIYF,TGTGCCAGCAGAACAGGGGCCTTCAGCGGAAACACCATATATTTT
TRBD1,-,TRBJ2-7,TRBV7-8,CASRGGQGLTYEQYF,TGTGCCAGCAGGGGCGGACAGGGGTTGACCTACGAGCAGTACTTC
TRBD1,-,TRBJ2-3,TRBV2,CASREGQAVTDTQYF,TGTGCCAGCAGAGAGGGACAGGCAGTTACAGATACGCAGTATTTT
-,-,TRBJ1-1,TRBV10-3,CAIQPELSPEAFF,TGTGCCATCCAACCCGAACTGAGTCCTGAAGCTTTCTTT
TRBD1,-,TRBJ2-2,TRBV27,CASSLPPGQGTGELFF,TGTGCCAGCAGTTTGCCACCGGGACAGGGGACCGGGGAGCTGTTTTTT
TRBD2,-,TRBJ2-3,TRBV3-1/TRBV3-2,CASSQGPTSGDTQYF,TGTGCCAGCAGCCAAGGTCCCACTAGCGGAGATACGCAGTATTTT
-,-,TRBJ2-7,TRBV18,CASSSWPEQPEEQYF,TGTGCCAGCTCCTCCTGGCCGGAACAGCCGGAAGAGCAGTACTTC
TRBD2,-,TRBJ2-2,TRBV4-3,CASSQGEKRGNTGELFF,TGCGCCAGCAGCCAAGGGGAAAAGCGGGGGAACACCGGGGAGCTGTTTTTT
-,-,TRBJ2-2,TRBV30,CAWSYGFTNTGELFF,TGTGCCTGGAGTTACGGGTTTACGAACACCGGGGAGCTGTTTTTT
TRBD1,-,TRBJ2-2,TRBV7-2,CASSLSRDRAGELFF,TGTGCCAGCAGCTTATCCCGGGACAGGGCCGGGGAGCTGTTTTTT
TRBD2,once,TRBJ2-1,TRBV19,CASTNGGDYNEQFF,TGTGCCAGTACGAATGGGGGGGACTACAATGAGCAGTTCTTC
TRBD1,-,TRBJ2-2,TRBV25-1,CASVQGAGELFF,TGTGCCAGCGTCCAGGGGGCCGGGGAGCTGTTTTTT
-,-,TRBJ1-5,TRBV6-1,CASSDPGRAYGNQPQHF,TGTGCCAGCAGTGACCCCGGGAGGGCCTATGGCAATCAGCCCCAGCATTTT